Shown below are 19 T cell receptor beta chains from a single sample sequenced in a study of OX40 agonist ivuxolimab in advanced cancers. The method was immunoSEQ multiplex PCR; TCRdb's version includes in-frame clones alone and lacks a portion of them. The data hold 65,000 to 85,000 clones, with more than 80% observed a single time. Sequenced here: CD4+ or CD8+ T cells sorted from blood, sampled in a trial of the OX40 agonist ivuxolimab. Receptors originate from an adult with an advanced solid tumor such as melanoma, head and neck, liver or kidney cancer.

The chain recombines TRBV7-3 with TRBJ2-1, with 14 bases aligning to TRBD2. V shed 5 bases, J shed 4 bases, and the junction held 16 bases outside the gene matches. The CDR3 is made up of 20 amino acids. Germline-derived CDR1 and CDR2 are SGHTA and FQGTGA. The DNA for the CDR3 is TGTGCCAGCAGCCCACTAGGGACTAGCGGGGGCCCGGGCTCTTACAATGAGCAGTTCTTC. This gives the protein CASSPLGTSGGPGSYNEQFF.

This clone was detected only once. CDR3 bases: TGTGCCAGCTTCGGGCTAGCGGGGGGGTCAGAGACCCAGTACTTC. Translation gives CASFGLAGGSETQYF. The chain joins TRBV28 to TRBJ2-5; 12 bases line up with TRBD2. The CDR3 has 15 amino acids. The germline CDR1 and CDR2 sequences are MDHEN and SYDVKM. The V segment lost 8 bases and the J segment 4 bases; nucleotides outside the gene matches: 8.

Here the CDR3 reads CASGLAGVNEQFF. The CDR3 nucleotides are TGTGCTAGTGGACTAGCGGGGGTCAATGAGCAGTTCTTC. V and J are TRBV12-5 and TRBJ2-1; TRBD2 agrees at 11 bases. In germline, CDR1 is LGHNT, CDR2 FRNRAP. V lost 6 bases and J lost 6; bases outside the gene matches: 1. This CDR3 is 13 amino acids long.

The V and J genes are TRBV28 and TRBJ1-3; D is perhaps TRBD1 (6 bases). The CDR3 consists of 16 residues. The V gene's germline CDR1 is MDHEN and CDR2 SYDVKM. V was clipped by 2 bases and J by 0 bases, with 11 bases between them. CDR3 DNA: TGTGCCAGCAGTTTACCTACAGGGTTCTCTGGAAACACCATATATTTT. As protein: CASSLPTGFSGNTIYF.

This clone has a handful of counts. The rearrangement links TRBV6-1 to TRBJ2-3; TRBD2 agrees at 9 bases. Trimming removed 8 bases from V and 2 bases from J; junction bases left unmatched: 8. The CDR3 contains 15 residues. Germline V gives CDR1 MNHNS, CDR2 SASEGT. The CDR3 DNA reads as TGTGCCAGCCTCTTCTTAGCGGGAGACACAGATACGCAGTATTTT. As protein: CASLFLAGDTDTQYF.

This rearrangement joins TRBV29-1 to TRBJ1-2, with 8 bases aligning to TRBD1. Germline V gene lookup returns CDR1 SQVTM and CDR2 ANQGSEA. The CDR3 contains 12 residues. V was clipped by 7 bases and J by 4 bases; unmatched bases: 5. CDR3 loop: CSADRGFYGYTF. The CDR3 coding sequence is TGCAGCGCTGACAGGGGCTTCTATGGCTACACCTTC.

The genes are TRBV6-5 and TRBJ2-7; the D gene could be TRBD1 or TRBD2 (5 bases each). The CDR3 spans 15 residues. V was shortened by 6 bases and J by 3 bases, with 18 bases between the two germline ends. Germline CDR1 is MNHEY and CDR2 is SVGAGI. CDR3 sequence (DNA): TGTGCCAGCAGCCCTTTGGGACGGCCAAACTACGAGCAGTACTTC. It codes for CASSPLGRPNYEQYF.

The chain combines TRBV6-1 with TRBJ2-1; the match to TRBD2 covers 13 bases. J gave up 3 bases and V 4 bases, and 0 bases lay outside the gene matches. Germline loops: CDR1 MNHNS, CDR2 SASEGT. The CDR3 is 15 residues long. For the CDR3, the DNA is TGTGCCAGCAGTGGGACTAGCGGGGGCTACAATGAGCAGTTCTTC. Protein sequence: CASSGTSGGYNEQFF.

The CDR3, as DNA: TGTGCCAGTAGTATCGGACTAGCTCTATTCTACGAGCAGTACTTC. It encodes CASSIGLALFYEQYF. The chain links TRBV19 to TRBJ2-7, with TRBD2 matching 8 bases. Trimming cost V 3 bases and J 3 bases; bases outside gene matches: 7. The CDR3 contains 15 residues. Germline CDR1 LNHDA, CDR2 SQIVND (reference sequence). The full variable domain, completed using reference TRBV19 and TRBJ2-7, is DGGITQSPKYLFRKEGQNVTLSCEQNLNHDAMYWYRQDPGQGLRLIYYSQIVNDFQKGDIAEGYSVSREKKESFPLTVTSAQKNPTAFYLCASSIGLALFYEQYFGPGTRLTVT.

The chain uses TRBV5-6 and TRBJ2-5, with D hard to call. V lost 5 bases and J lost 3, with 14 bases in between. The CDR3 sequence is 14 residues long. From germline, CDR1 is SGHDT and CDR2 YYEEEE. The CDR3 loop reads CASRPPEPKETQYF. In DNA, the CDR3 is TGTGCCAGCAGGCCACCGGAGCCGAAAGAGACCCAGTACTTC.

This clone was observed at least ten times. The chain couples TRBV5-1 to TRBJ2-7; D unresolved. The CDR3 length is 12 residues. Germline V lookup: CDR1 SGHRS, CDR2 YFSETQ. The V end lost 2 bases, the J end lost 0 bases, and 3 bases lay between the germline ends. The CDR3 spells CASSLHSYEQYF. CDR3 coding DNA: TGCGCCAGCAGCTTACACTCCTACGAGCAGTACTTC. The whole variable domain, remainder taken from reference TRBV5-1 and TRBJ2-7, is KAGVTQTPRYLIKTRGQQVTLSCSPISGHRSVSWYQQTPGQGLQFLFEYFSETQRNKGNFPGRFSGRQFSNSRSEMNVSTLELGDSALYLCASSLHSYEQYFGPGTRLTVT.

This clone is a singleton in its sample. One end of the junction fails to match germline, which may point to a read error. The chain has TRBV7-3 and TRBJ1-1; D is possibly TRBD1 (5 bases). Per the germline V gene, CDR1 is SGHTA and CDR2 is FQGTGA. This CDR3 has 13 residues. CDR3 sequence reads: CASSVTGNTEAFF. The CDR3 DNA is TGTGCCAGCAGCGTAACAGGGAACACTGAAGCTTTCTTT.

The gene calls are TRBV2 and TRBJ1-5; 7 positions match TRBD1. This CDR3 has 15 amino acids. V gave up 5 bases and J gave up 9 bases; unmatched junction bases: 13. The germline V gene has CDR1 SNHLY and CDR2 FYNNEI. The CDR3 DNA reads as TGTGCCAGCAGTATAAGTCAGTCACAGGGGCCGCCCCAGCATTTT. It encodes CASSISQSQGPPQHF.

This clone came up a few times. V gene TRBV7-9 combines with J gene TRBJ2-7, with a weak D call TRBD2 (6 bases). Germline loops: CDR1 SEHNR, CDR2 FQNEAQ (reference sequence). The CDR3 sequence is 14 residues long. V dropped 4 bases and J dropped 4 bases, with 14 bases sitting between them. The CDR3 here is CASSSSPGVYEQYF. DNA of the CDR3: TGTGCCAGCAGCTCCTCGCCGGGGGTATACGAGCAGTACTTC.

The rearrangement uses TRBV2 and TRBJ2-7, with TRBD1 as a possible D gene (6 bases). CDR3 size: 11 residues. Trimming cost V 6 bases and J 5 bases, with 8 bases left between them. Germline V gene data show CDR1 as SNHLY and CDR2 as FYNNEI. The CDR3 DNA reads TGTGCCAGCAGAGGGACAAACGAGCAGTACTTC. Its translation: CASRGTNEQYF. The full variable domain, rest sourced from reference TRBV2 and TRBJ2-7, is EPEVTQTPSHQVTQMGQEVILRCVPISNHLYFYWYRQILGQKVEFLVSFYNNEISEKSEIFDDQFSVERPDGSNFTLKIRSTKLEDSAMYFCASRGTNEQYFGPGTRLTVT.

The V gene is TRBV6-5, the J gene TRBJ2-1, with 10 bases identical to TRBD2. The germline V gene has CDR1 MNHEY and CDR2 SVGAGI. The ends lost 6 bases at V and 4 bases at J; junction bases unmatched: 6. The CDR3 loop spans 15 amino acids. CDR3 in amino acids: CASSRPSGGYNEQFF. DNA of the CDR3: TGTGCCAGCAGCCGACCTAGCGGGGGTTACAATGAGCAGTTCTTC.

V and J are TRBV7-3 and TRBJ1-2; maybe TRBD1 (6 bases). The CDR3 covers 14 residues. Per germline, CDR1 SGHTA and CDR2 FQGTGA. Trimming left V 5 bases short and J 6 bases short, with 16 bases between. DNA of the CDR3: TGTGCCAGCAGCCCTGGGACACCCGGCAATGGCTACACCTTC. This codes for CASSPGTPGNGYTF.

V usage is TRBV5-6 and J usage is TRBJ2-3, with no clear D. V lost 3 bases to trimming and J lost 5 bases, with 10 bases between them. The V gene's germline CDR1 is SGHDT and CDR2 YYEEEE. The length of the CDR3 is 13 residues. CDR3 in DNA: TGTGCCAGCAGCTACCCACAAGGAGATACGCAGTATTTT. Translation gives CASSYPQGDTQYF.

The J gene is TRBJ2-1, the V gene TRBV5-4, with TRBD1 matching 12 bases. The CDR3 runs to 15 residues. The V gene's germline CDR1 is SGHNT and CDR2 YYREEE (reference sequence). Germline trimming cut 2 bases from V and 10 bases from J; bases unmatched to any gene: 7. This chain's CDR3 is CASSFWDRGRGEQFF. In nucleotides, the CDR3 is TGTGCCAGCAGCTTTTGGGACAGGGGGCGAGGAGAGCAGTTCTTC.